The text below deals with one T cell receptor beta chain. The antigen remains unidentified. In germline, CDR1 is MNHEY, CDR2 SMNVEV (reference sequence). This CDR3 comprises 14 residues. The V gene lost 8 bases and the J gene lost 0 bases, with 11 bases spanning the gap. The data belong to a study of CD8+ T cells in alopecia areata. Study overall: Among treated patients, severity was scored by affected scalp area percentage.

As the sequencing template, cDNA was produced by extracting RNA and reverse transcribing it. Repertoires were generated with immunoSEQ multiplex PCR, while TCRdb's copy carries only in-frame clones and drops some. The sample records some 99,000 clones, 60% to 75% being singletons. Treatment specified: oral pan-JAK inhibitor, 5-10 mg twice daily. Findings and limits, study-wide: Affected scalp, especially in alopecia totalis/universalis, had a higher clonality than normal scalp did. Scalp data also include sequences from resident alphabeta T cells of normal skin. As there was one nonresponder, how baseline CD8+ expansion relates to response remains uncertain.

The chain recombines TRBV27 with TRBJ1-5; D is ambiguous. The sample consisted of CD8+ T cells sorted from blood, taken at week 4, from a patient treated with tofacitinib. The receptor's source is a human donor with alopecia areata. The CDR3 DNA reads TGTGCCAGCGCGGACCGTCCTAGCAATCAGCCCCAGCATTTT. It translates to CASADRPSNQPQHF.